These 16 T cell receptor beta chains originate from one sample sequenced in a study of CD8 T cells in Susac syndrome. Reverse transcription of about 0.5 to 1 ug RNA used random hexamers. TCRdb reprocessed the immunoSEQ multiplex PCR reads via MiXCR and lists one record per CDR3 protein. The sample yields about 150,000 distinct CDR3 sequences, roughly 94% seen once. Sequencing input: CD8+ T cells from PBMCs. Receptors were obtained from a human donor with multiple sclerosis.

On this clonotype: One end of the junction fails to match germline, which may point to a read error. This chain links TRBV4-1 with TRBJ2-7; 11 bases fit TRBD1. CDR1 is MGHRA and CDR2 is YSYEKL in the germline V gene. The CDR3 has 15 residues. CDR3: CAGSPGQGEGYEQYF. CDR3 coding DNA: TGCGCCGGCAGCCCGGGACAGGGGGAAGGCTACGAGCAGTACTTC.

The chain couples TRBV20-1 to TRBJ2-2; 11 nucleotides line up with TRBD2. CDR1 and CDR2 (germline): DFQATT, SNEGSKA (reference sequence). V shed 3 bases, J shed 3 bases, and the junction held 6 bases outside the gene matches. The CDR3 covers 16 residues. The CDR3 sequence: CSARVLAGGHTGELFF. CDR3 nucleotide sequence: TGCAGTGCTAGGGTTCTAGCGGGGGGTCACACCGGGGAGCTGTTTTTT.

J is TRBJ2-3 and V is TRBV5-6; a weak D match, TRBD2 (5 bases). This CDR3 has 17 residues. Trimming took 0 bases from V and 1 from J, leaving 15 bases between them. In germline, CDR1 is SGHDT, CDR2 YYEEEE. CDR3 DNA: TGTGCCAGCAGCTTGGCCGGGGAGTTAGAGGGCACAGATACGCAGTATTTT. This gives the protein CASSLAGELEGTDTQYF.

The J gene is TRBJ2-1, the V gene TRBV20-1; TRBD1 matches at 10 bases. The CDR3 loop spans 15 amino acids. CDR1 and CDR2 (germline): DFQATT, SNEGSKA (reference sequence). J was trimmed by 5 bases and V by 6 bases; bases with no gene match: 10. The CDR3 DNA reads TGCAGTGCGTACCGGGACAGGGGATATAACAATGAGCAGTTCTTC. This gives the protein CSAYRDRGYNNEQFF.

J is TRBJ2-7 and V is TRBV20-1; tentative D call: TRBD2 (5 bases). The ends were cut back, 3 bases at V and 5 bases at J, with 23 bases in the middle. The CDR3 length is 16 residues. CDR1 and CDR2 (germline): DFQATT, SNEGSKA (reference sequence). The CDR3 nucleotides read TGCAGTGCTAGCCCTCGTACGGGGTGGCAAGGCCACGAGCAGTACTTC. Protein: CSASPRTGWQGHEQYF.

The chain employs TRBV9 and TRBJ2-7, with D maybe TRBD1 (6 bases). Germline CDR1 is SGDLS and CDR2 is YYNGEE. V was pared by 4 bases and J by 6 bases, with 17 bases between. The CDR3 has 14 amino acids. This CDR3 reads CASSPTITGREQYF. As DNA, the CDR3 is TGTGCCAGCAGCCCAACAATTACAGGGCGCGAGCAGTACTTC.

The chain is built from TRBV29-1 and TRBJ2-3, with TRBD2 identical over 13 bases. The CDR3 has 15 amino acids. CDR1 is SQVTM, CDR2 ANQGSEA, per germline. V shed 5 bases and J 2 bases; nucleotides not matched to a gene: 4. CDR3 in amino acids: CSVLGLAGSTDTQYF. The CDR3 DNA is TGCAGCGTTCTGGGACTAGCGGGATCCACAGATACGCAGTATTTT.

The V call is TRBV20-1, the J call TRBJ1-2; D is uncertain. Germline CDR1 is DFQATT and CDR2 is SNEGSKA (reference sequence). The CDR3 is 15 residues long. Trimming shortened V by 0 bases and J by 5 bases, and 16 bases separated the two germline ends. This chain's CDR3 is CSARDHEVPRYGYTF. Written as DNA, the CDR3 is TGCAGTGCTAGAGATCATGAAGTACCCAGATATGGCTACACCTTC.

This chain links TRBV15 with TRBJ1-2, with TRBD1 matching 11 bases. Germline V lookup: CDR1 LNHNV, CDR2 YYDKDF (reference sequence). V lost 0 bases and J lost 6; bases outside the gene matches: 9. The CDR3 has 17 residues. Here the CDR3 reads CATSRDRTGGMKDGYTF. The DNA of the CDR3 is TGTGCCACCAGCAGAGATAGGACAGGGGGCATGAAGGATGGCTACACCTTC.

The chain links TRBV3-1 to TRBJ2-1, with D uncertain. Germline V gives CDR1 LGHDT, CDR2 YNNKEL (reference sequence). V was clipped by 0 bases and J by 4 bases, with 13 bases between them. CDR3 size: 16 residues. The CDR3, as DNA: TGTGCCAGCAGCCAAGAAGACCGATACCTATACAATGAGCAGTTCTTC. Its protein is CASSQEDRYLYNEQFF.

V gene TRBV12-3 or TRBV12-4 combines with J gene TRBJ2-7; perhaps D is TRBD1 or TRBD2 (5 bases each). The CDR3 totals 12 residues. The V end lost 6 bases, the J end lost 7 bases, and 13 bases lay between the germline ends. The DNA of the CDR3 is TGTGCCAGCAGGGCCGCCGGGGCTGAGCAGTACTTC. Residues: CASRAAGAEQYF.

This clonotype was observed a single time. V usage is TRBV2 and J usage is TRBJ1-6; D is uncertain. The V end was cut by 2 bases, the J end by 0 bases, with 11 bases between. The CDR3 runs 17 residues. CDR1 is SNHLY, CDR2 FYNNEI, per germline. The CDR3 reads CASSEFFSSSYNSPLHF. The DNA for the CDR3 is TGTGCCAGCAGTGAATTTTTCAGTAGCTCCTATAATTCACCCCTCCACTTT. The full variable domain, its missing parts supplied by reference TRBV2 and TRBJ1-6, is EPEVTQTPSHQVTQMGQEVILRCVPISNHLYFYWYRQILGQKVEFLVSFYNNEISEKSEIFDDQFSVERPDGSNFTLKIRSTKLEDSAMYFCASSEFFSSSYNSPLHFGNGTRLTVT.

The chain links TRBV4-1 to TRBJ2-3; 8 nucleotides match TRBD2. This CDR3 is built from 17 residues. Trimming took 0 bases from V and 4 from J; bases not matched to a gene: 9. The germline V gene has CDR1 MGHRA and CDR2 YSYEKL. Here the CDR3 DNA reads TGCGCCAGCAGCCAAGATGGGAACGGGGGGGCATCAGATACGCAGTATTTT. Its translation is CASSQDGNGGASDTQYF.

The chain uses TRBV20-1 and TRBJ1-1; D gene uncertain. CDR1 and CDR2 (germline): DFQATT, SNEGSKA (reference sequence). This CDR3 comprises 11 residues. Trimming shortened V by 3 bases and J by 3 bases, and 5 bases separated the two germline ends. CDR3 in amino acids: CSASDYTEAFF. The CDR3 coding sequence is TGCAGTGCTAGTGATTACACTGAAGCTTTCTTT.

This chain links TRBV10-3 with TRBJ2-5; the D gene is possibly TRBD2 (6 bases). CDR3 length: 17 residues. The germline V gene has CDR1 ENHRY and CDR2 SYGVKD. Trimming left V 0 bases short and J 6 bases short, with 20 bases between. The CDR3 coding sequence is TGTGCCATCAGTGAGTCGCACGGAGGGACTTCCCGGCAGACCCAGTACTTC. This codes for CAISESHGGTSRQTQYF.

The CDR3 DNA reads TGTGCCAGCAGCGGATGGAGAGGGACCGCAAGAGCCTACGAGCAGTACTTC. Residues: CASSGWRGTARAYEQYF. This rearrangement joins TRBV7-9 to TRBJ2-7; D tentatively fits TRBD1 or TRBD2 (5 bases each). V lost 5 bases to trimming and J lost 2 bases, with 22 bases between them. CDR3 size: 17 residues. Per germline, CDR1 SEHNR and CDR2 FQNEAQ (reference sequence).